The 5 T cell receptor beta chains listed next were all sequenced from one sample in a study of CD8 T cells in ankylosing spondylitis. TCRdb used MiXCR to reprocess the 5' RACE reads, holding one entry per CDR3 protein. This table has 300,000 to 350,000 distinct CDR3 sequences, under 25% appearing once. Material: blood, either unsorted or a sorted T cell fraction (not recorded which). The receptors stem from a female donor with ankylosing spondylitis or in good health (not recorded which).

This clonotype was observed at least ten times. CDR3 amino acids: CASSPTGSNQPQHF. The CDR3, as DNA: TGTGCCAGCAGCCCGACAGGGTCGAATCAGCCCCAGCATTTT. The V call is TRBV3-1, the J call TRBJ1-5; 7 bases agree with TRBD1. There are 14 residues in the CDR3. The germline V gene encodes CDR1 LGHDT and CDR2 YNNKEL (reference sequence). V lost 4 bases to trimming and J lost 4 bases; unmatched junction nucleotides: 4.

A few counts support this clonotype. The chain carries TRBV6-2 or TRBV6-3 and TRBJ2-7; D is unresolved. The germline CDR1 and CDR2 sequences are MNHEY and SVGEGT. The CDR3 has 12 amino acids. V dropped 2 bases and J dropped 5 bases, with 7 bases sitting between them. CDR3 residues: CASSYPHNEQYF. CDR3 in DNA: TGTGCCAGCAGTTACCCCCACAACGAGCAGTACTTC.

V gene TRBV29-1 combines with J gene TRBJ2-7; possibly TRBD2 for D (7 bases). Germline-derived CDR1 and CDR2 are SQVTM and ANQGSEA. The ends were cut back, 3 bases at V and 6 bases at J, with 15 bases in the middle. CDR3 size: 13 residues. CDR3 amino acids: CSVDRGAMGEQYF. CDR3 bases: TGCAGCGTTGATCGGGGGGCAATGGGCGAGCAGTACTTC.

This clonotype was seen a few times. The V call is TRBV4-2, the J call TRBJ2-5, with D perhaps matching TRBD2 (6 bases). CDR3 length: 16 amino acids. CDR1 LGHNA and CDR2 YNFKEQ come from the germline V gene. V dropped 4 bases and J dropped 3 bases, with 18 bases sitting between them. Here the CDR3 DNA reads TGTGCCAGCAGCCGCGGGACCCAGGAGGTAGAAGAGACCCAGTACTTC. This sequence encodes CASSRGTQEVEETQYF.

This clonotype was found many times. The CDR3 loop is CASSYGLLRADTQYF. The DNA for the CDR3 is TGTGCCAGCAGCTACGGACTGCTTAGGGCAGATACGCAGTATTTT. The chain recombines TRBV7-2 with TRBJ2-3; D might be TRBD2 (5 bases). The V gene's germline CDR1 is SGHTA and CDR2 FQGNSA. V lost 4 bases and J lost 4, with 15 bases in between. This CDR3 is built from 15 residues. The whole variable domain, filled in from reference TRBV7-2 and TRBJ2-3, reads GAGVSQSPSNKVTEKGKDVELRCDPISGHTALYWYRQSLGQGLEFLIYFQGNSAPDKSGLPSDRFSAERTGGSVSTLTIQRTQQEDSAVYLCASSYGLLRADTQYFGPGTRLTVL.